These 5 T cell receptor beta chains originate from one sample sequenced in a study of PD-1 blockade in mismatch repair-deficient tumors. Clones were read by immunoSEQ multiplex PCR, and TCRdb kept only the in-frame ones, dropping some. Among roughly 120,000 clones listed, about three quarters were seen once. The source was peripheral blood, collected approximately 14 months after starting pembrolizumab. These receptor sequences come from an adult with mismatch repair-deficient cancer.

The rearrangement links TRBV7-9 to TRBJ2-1; 10 bases agree with TRBD1. The CDR3 spans 17 residues. CDR1 is SEHNR, CDR2 FQNEAQ, per germline (reference sequence). The trim removed 3 bases at V and 7 bases at J, leaving 12 bases unmatched. As DNA, the CDR3 is TGTGCCAGCAGCTTCCCCGCGGGGACAGGGGCCTGGAATGAGCAGTTCTTC. Translation gives CASSFPAGTGAWNEQFF.

This clone is a singleton in its sample. The chain is built from TRBV2 and TRBJ1-1; D unclear. The CDR3 contains 13 residues. Between the trimmed V and J ends, which lost 2 bases and 10 bases, there was a span of 14 bases. Germline CDR1 SNHLY, CDR2 FYNNEI. CDR3 sequence (DNA): TGTGCCAGCAGTGAAATGGGCATCTGGGGAGCTTTCTTT. Translation: CASSEMGIWGAFF.

The V call is TRBV5-5, the J call TRBJ2-1; D gene uncertain. The CDR3 contains 13 residues. The germline CDR1 and CDR2 sequences are SGHKS and YYEKEE (reference sequence). Trimming took off 0 bases at V and 8 bases at J, with 9 bases between the two ends. In nucleotides, the CDR3 is TGTGCCAGCAGCTTGGTTGCTGGGGATGAGCAGTTCTTC. Amino acid sequence: CASSLVAGDEQFF. Combining the CDR3 with reference TRBV5-5 and TRBJ2-1 gives the whole variable domain DAGVTQSPTHLIKTRGQQVTLRCSPISGHKSVSWYQQVLGQGPQFIFQYYEKEERGRGNFPDRFSARQFPNYSSELNVNALLLGDSALYLCASSLVAGDEQFFGPGTRLTVL.

The chain has TRBV9 and TRBJ1-1; the D gene is possibly TRBD1 (5 bases). Trimming shortened V by 7 bases and J by 3 bases, and 10 bases separated the two germline ends. Germline V gene lookup returns CDR1 SGDLS and CDR2 YYNGEE. CDR3 length equals 12 residues. The CDR3 DNA reads as TGTGCCAGCGGAGGGGCTTACACTGAAGCTTTCTTT. It specifies CASGGAYTEAFF.

The chain joins TRBV6-6 to TRBJ1-5; 9 bases map to TRBD1. The CDR3 is made up of 14 amino acids. V shed 6 bases and J 7 bases; nucleotides not matched to a gene: 7. Germline CDR1 MNHNY, CDR2 SVGAGI (reference sequence). The CDR3 bases are TGTGCCAGCAGCCAGGGACAGGGAACCCAGCCCCAGCATTTT. Protein sequence: CASSQGQGTQPQHF.